This T cell receptor (beta chain) was identified in a study of cytomegalovirus exposure and HLA in healthy donors. Whole-study results and caveats: The study listed roughly 160 cytomegalovirus-associated TCR beta chains.

From germline, CDR1 is LNHDA and CDR2 SQIVND (reference sequence). Trimming cost V 3 bases and J 0 bases, with 6 bases left between them. The CDR3 loop spans 14 amino acids. The PCR was carried out with 60 Vbeta primers and 13 Jbeta primers. The assay was immunoSEQ multiplex PCR, and TCRdb's table has in-frame clones only and misses some. This table has 210,000 or so clones, 75% to 90% appearing once. Remarks on this clone: Its matching antigen is unknown.

This clonotype was sampled from a woman aged 18 to 35 in good health and CMV-seronegative. Sequences were obtained from PBMCs. The chain employs TRBV19 and TRBJ2-4, with D uncertain. CDR3: CASSIELAKNIQYF. The CDR3 DNA follows: TGTGCCAGTAGTATTGAACTAGCCAAAAACATTCAGTACTTC. The variable domain in full, completed from reference TRBV19 and TRBJ2-4, reads DGGITQSPKYLFRKEGQNVTLSCEQNLNHDAMYWYRQDPGQGLRLIYYSQIVNDFQKGDIAEGYSVSREKKESFPLTVTSAQKNPTAFYLCASSIELAKNIQYFGAGTRLSVL.